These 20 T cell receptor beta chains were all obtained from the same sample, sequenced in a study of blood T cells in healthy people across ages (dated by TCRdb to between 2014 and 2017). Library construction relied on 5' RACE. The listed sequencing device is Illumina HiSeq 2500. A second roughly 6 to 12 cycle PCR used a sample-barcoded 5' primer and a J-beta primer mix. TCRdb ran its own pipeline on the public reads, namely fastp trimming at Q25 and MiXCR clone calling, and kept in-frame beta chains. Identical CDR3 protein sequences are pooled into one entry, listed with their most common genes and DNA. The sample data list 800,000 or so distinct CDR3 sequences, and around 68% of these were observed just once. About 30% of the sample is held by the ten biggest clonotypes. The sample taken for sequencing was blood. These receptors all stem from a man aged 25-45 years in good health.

The CDR3 bases are TGTGCCACCAGTGAAGGGACCTTGGAAGTAAATGAGCAGTTCTTC. This sequence encodes CATSEGTLEVNEQFF. This chain links TRBV24-1 with TRBJ2-1; D might be TRBD1 or TRBD2, each matching 5 bases. The CDR3 runs 15 residues. V lost 4 bases and J lost 7, with 16 bases in between. The germline gives CDR1 KGHDR, CDR2 SFDVKD.

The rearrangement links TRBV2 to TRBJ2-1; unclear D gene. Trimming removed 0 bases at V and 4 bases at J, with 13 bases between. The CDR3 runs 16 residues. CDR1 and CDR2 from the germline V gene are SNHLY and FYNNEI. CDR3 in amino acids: CASSEAPAGPYNEQFF. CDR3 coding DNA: TGTGCCAGCAGTGAAGCGCCCGCCGGGCCGTACAATGAGCAGTTCTTC.

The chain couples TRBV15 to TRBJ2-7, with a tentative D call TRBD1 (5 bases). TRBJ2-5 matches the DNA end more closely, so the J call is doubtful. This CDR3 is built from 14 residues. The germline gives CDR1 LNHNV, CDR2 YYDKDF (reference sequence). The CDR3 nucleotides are TGTGCCACCAGCAGGACAGTCGGCGGAGAGACCCAGTACTTC. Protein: CATSRTVGGETQYF.

In DNA form, the CDR3 reads TGCAGCGGCCAGGGCGGCACTGAAGCTTTCTTT. This sequence encodes CSGQGGTEAFF. V and J are TRBV29-1 and TRBJ1-1, with D possibly TRBD1 on 5 matching bases. The germline gives CDR1 SQVTM, CDR2 ANQGSEA. The CDR3 covers 11 residues. Trimming removed 7 bases at V and 4 bases at J, with 10 bases between.

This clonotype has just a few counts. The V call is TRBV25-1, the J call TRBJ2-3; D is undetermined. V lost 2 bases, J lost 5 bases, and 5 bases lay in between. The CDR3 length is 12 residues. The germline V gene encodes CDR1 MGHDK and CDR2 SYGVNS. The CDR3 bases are TGTGCCAGCAGTGAAAGTGTAGATACGCAGTATTTT. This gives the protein CASSESVDTQYF.

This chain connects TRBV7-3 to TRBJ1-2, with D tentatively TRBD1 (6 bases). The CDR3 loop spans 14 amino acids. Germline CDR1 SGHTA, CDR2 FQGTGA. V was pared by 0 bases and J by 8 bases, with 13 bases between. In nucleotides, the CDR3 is TGTGCCAGCAGCTTAACAACGATGGGGGGCGGCTACACCTTC. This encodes CASSLTTMGGGYTF.

Written as DNA, the CDR3 is TGCAGTTCAGGGGGTTGGGGCTACGAGCAGTACTTC. Its protein is CSSGGWGYEQYF. The rearrangement joins TRBV20-1 to TRBJ2-7; 7 positions agree with TRBD1. Germline CDR1 reads DFQATT; CDR2 reads SNEGSKA (reference sequence). CDR3 length: 12 amino acids. The V gene end was trimmed by 8 bases and the J gene end by 3 bases; junction bases not matched to a gene: 7.

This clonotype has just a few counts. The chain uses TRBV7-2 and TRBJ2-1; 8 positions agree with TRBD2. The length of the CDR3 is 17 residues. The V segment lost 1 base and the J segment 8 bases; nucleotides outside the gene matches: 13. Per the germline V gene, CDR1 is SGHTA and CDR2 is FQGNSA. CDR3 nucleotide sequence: TGTGCCAGCAGCTTAGGCCCCCCTGCGGGGGGCCTGGATGAGCAGTTCTTC. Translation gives CASSLGPPAGGLDEQFF.

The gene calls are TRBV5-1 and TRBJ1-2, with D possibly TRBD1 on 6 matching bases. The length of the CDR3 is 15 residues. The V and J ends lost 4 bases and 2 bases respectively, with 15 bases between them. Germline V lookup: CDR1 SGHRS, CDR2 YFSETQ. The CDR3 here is CASSPIGGLNYGYTF. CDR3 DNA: TGCGCCAGCAGCCCGATAGGGGGGCTGAACTATGGCTACACCTTC.

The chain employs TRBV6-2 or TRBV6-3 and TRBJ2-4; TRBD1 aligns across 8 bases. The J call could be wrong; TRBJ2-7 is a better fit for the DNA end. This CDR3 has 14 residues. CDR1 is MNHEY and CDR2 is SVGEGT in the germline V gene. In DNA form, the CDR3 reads TGTGCCAGCAGTACGACAGGGGTAGCCGACGAGCAGTACTTC. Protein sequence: CASSTTGVADEQYF.

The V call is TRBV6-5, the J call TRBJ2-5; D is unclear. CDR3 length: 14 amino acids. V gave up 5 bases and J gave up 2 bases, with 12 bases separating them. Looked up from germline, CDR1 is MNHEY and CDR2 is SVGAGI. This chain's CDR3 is CASSSPGVQETQYF. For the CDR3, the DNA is TGTGCCAGCAGTAGCCCCGGTGTTCAAGAGACCCAGTACTTC.

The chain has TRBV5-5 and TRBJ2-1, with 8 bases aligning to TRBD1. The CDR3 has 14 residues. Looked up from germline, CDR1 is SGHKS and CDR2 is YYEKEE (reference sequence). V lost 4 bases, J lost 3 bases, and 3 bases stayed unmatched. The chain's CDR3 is CASSTGTGYNEQFF. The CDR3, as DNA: TGTGCCAGCAGCACCGGGACAGGCTACAATGAGCAGTTCTTC.

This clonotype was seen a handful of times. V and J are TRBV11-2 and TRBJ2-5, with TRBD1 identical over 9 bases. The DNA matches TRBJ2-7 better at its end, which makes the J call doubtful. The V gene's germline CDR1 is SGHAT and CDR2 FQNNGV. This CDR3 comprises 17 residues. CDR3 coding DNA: TGTGCCAGCAGCTTAGGGACCGGGACAGGGATAATCCACGAGCAGTACTTC. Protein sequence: CASSLGTGTGIIHEQYF.

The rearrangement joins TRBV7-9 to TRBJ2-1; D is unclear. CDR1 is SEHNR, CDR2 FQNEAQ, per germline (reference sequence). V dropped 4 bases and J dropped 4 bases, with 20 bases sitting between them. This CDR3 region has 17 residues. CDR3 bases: TGTGCCAGCAGCTCCGCCGAATCGACCCTTAAGTACAATGAGCAGTTCTTC. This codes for CASSSAESTLKYNEQFF.

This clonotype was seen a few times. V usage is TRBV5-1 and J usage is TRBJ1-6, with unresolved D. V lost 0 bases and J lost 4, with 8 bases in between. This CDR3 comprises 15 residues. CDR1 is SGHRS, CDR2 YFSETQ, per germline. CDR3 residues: CASSLEGRYNSPLHF. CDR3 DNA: TGCGCCAGCAGCTTGGAGGGCCGTTATAATTCACCCCTCCACTTT. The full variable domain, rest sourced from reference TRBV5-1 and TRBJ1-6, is KAGVTQTPRYLIKTRGQQVTLSCSPISGHRSVSWYQQTPGQGLQFLFEYFSETQRNKGNFPGRFSGRQFSNSRSEMNVSTLELGDSALYLCASSLEGRYNSPLHFGNGTRLTVT.

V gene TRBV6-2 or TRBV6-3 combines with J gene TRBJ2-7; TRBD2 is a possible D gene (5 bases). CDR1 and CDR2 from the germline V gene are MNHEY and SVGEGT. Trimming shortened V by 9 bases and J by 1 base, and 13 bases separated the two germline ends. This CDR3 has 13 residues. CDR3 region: CASYQRGSYEQYF. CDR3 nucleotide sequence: TGTGCCAGTTACCAGAGAGGGTCCTACGAGCAGTACTTC.

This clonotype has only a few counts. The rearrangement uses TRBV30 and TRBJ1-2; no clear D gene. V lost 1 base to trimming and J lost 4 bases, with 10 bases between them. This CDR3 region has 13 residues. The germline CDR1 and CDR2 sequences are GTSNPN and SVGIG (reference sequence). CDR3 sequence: CAWSESWAYGYTF. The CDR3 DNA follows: TGTGCCTGGAGTGAGAGTTGGGCCTATGGCTACACCTTC.

In DNA, the CDR3 is TGTGCCAGCAGTTTATACAGAGAGACCCAGTACTTC. It translates to CASSLYRETQYF. The chain recombines TRBV28 with TRBJ2-5; no reliable D call. The CDR3 consists of 12 residues. Trimming removed 1 base at V and 4 bases at J, with 4 bases between. CDR1 is MDHEN and CDR2 is SYDVKM in the germline V gene.

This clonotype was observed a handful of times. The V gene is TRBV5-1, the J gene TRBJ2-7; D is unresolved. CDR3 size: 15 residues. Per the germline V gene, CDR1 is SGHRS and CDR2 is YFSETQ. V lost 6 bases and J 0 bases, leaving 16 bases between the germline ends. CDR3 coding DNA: TGCGCCAGCAAGTCATCATGGCCTAGCTCCTACGAGCAGTACTTC. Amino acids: CASKSSWPSSYEQYF.

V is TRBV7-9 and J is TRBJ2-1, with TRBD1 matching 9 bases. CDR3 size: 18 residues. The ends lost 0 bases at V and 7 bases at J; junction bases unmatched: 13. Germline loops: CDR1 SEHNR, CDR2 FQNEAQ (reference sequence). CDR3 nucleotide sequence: TGTGCCAGCAGCTTAGCTTACAGGGGGCGCATTAGGGAGAATGAGCAGTTCTTC. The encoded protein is CASSLAYRGRIRENEQFF.